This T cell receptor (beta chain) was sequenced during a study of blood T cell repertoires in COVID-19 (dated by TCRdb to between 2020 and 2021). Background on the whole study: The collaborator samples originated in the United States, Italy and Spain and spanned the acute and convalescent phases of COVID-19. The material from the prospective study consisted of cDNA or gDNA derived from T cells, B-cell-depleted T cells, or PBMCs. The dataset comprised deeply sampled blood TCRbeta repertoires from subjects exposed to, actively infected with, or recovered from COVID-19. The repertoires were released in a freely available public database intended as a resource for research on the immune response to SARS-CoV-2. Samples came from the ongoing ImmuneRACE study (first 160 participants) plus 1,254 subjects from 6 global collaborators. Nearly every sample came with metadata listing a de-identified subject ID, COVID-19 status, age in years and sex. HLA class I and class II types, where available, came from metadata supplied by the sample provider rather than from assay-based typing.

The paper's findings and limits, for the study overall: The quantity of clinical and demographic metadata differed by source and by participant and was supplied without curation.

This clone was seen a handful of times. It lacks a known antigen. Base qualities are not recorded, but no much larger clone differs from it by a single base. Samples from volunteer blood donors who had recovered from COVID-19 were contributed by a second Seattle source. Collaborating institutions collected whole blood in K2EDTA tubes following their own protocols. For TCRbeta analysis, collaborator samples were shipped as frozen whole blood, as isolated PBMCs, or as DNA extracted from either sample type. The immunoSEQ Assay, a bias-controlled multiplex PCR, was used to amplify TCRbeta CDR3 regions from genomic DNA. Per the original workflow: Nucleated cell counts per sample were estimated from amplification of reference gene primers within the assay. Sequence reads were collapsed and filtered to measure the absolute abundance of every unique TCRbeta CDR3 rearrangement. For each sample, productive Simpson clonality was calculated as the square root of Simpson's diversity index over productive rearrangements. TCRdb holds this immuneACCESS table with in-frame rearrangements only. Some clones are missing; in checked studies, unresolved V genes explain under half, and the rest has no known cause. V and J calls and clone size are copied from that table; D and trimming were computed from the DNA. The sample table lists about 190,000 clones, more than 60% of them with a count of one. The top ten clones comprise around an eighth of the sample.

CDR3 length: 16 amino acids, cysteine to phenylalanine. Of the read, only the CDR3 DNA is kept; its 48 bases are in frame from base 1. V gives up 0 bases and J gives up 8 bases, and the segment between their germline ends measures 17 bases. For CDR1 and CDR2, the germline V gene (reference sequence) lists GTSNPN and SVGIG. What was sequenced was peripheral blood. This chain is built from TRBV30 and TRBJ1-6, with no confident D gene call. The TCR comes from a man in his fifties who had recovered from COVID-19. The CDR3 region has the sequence CAWSVPQSRDHSPLHF. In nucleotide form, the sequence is TGTGCCTGGAGTGTACCACAGTCGAGAGACCATTCACCCCTCCACTTT. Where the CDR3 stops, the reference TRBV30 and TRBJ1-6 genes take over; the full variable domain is SQTIHQWPATLVQPVGSPLSLECTVEGTSNPNLYWYRQAAGRGLQLLFYSVGIGQISSEVPQNLSASRPQDRQFILSSKKLLLSDSGFYLCAWSVPQSRDHSPLHFGNGTRLTVT.